The sequence of this TCR beta chain was determined in a study of cytomegalovirus exposure and HLA in healthy donors. At the level of the study: Earlier sequencing of around 190 million T cells yielded around 100 million unique TCR beta sequences.

The PCR employed 60 Vbeta primers together with 13 Jbeta primers. In the original analysis: The authors later counted 65 million to 90 million unique TCR beta chains, roughly 11 million of them shared. Produced via immunoSEQ multiplex PCR; TCRdb's table is partial and in-frame only. V and J calls and clone size come straight from that table; D and trimming were deduced from the DNA. Of about 56,000 clones listed, approximately 83% are singletons. The CDR3 covers 14 residues. CDR1 and CDR2 from the germline V gene are SGDLS and YYNGEE. V lost 3 bases and J 2 bases, leaving 10 bases between the germline ends.

Sequences were obtained from PBMCs. The chain is built from TRBV9 and TRBJ2-3, with a weak D call TRBD2 (5 bases). This TCR was sampled from a man aged 40-49 years in good health and CMV-seronegative. CDR3 nucleotides: TGTGCCAGCAGCGCCCGGGGTGACACAGATACGCAGTATTTT. This codes for CASSARGDTDTQYF.